This TCR beta chain stems from a study of cytomegalovirus exposure and HLA in healthy donors. Both 60 Vbeta primers and 13 Jbeta primers went into the PCR. Measured with immunoSEQ multiplex PCR; TCRdb has only the in-frame clones, and not every one. The listing contains about 130,000 clones. Nominal health characterized the donors when sampled, though unrecorded immune exposures were likely. The sequencing input was PBMCs. This receptor was obtained from a middle-aged woman in good health and CMV-seropositive.

The CDR3 sequence is CASSQVQGVYEQYF. The CDR3 DNA reads as TGCGCCAGCAGCCAAGTCCAGGGGGTCTACGAGCAGTACTTC. This chain links TRBV4-1 with TRBJ2-7; 7 nucleotides agree with TRBD1. There are 14 residues in the CDR3. After removal of 1 base from V and 3 bases from J, the junction contained 3 bases not matched to a gene. Germline CDR1 and CDR2: MGHRA and YSYEKL.